This is a list of T cell receptor beta chains from one sample in a study of shared clonotypes between healthy human individuals. Only in-frame clones appear in the TCRdb table, and some are missing; sequencing was by immunoSEQ multiplex PCR. The sample shows about 1,500,000 clones, roughly 96% of them seen only once. Specimen: naive CD4+ T cells sorted from blood. These receptors were obtained from a man aged 25-45 years in good health. Each CDR3 is given with its conserved first and last residue. The order of the fields is clone size, V gene, J gene, D gene, CDR3 protein, CDR3 DNA. D genes are given only for firm matches. Rows give clone size only sometimes, using once, few, many, or a class for an expanded clone.

>NA|TRBV7-9|TRBJ1-2|TRBD1
CASSSGQGAKGGDYGYTF
TGTGCCAGCAGCTCAGGACAGGGGGCGAAGGGAGGGGACTATGGCTACACCTTC
>once|TRBV6-5|TRBJ1-4|NA
CASSYSASARGKLFF
TGTGCCAGCAGTTACTCGGCATCAGCCAGGGGAAAACTGTTTTTT
>NA|TRBV28|TRBJ2-7|TRBD2
CASTPAPRENYEQYF
TGTGCCAGCACCCCGGCCCCGCGGGAGAACTACGAGCAGTACTTC
>once|TRBV30|TRBJ2-1|TRBD2
CAWRGGLAAYNEQFF
TGTGCCTGGAGAGGGGGACTAGCGGCCTACAATGAGCAGTTCTTC
>once|TRBV6-5|TRBJ2-7|TRBD2
CASSRTSFYEQYF
TGTGCCAGCAGTAGGACTAGTTTCTACGAGCAGTACTTC
>NA|TRBV5-5|TRBJ2-2|NA
CASSPKTTNTGELFF
TGTGCCAGCAGCCCAAAGACCACGAACACCGGGGAGCTGTTTTTT
>NA|TRBV7-3|TRBJ1-1|NA
CASSPTAERGTEAFF
TGTGCCAGCAGCCCGACGGCCGAACGGGGAACTGAAGCTTTCTTT
>NA|TRBV11-3|TRBJ2-3|NA
CASSPGPTDTQYF
TGTGCCAGCAGCCCAGGCCCCACAGATACGCAGTATTTT
>NA|TRBV15|TRBJ1-4|NA
CATSRGGSNEKLFF
TGTGCCACCAGCAGAGGAGGTTCGAATGAAAAACTGTTTTTT
>NA|TRBV19|TRBJ2-7|NA
CASSTKTTEQYF
TGTGCCAGTAGTACCAAGACCACCGAGCAGTACTTC
>NA|TRBV19|TRBJ2-3|TRBD2
CASSIGLAGKNTQYF
TGTGCCAGTAGTATCGGACTAGCGGGAAAAAATACGCAGTATTTT
>NA|TRBV2|TRBJ2-1|TRBD1
CASSRQGVGSDEQFF
TGTGCCAGCAGTCGACAGGGCGTCGGTAGCGATGAGCAGTTCTTC
>NA|TRBV18|TRBJ2-2|TRBD2
CASSPRLAGDTGELFF
TGTGCCAGCTCACCGCGACTAGCGGGTGACACCGGGGAGCTGTTTTTT
>NA|TRBV27|TRBJ1-2|NA
CASSFRGFDGYTF
TGTGCCAGCAGTTTTAGGGGATTTGACGGCTACACCTTC
>NA|TRBV7-3|TRBJ2-5|TRBD2
CASSLAGGTETQYF
TGTGCCAGCAGCCTAGCGGGAGGGACAGAGACCCAGTACTTC
>NA|TRBV11-2|TRBJ2-1|NA
CASSLRGGGPSYNEQFF
TGTGCCAGCAGCCTCCGAGGGGGAGGACCCTCCTACAATGAGCAGTTCTTC
>NA|TRBV5-1|TRBJ2-2|NA
CASSLGLADDTGELFF
TGCGCCAGCAGCTTGGGGTTAGCGGACGACACCGGGGAGCTGTTTTTT
>once|TRBV12-5|TRBJ2-1|TRBD2
CASGLGLAGPYNEQFF
TGTGCTAGTGGTTTGGGACTAGCGGGACCCTACAATGAGCAGTTCTTC
>NA|TRBV15|TRBJ2-1|NA
CATSRDEAIGFIF
TGTGCCACCAGCAGAGATGAGGCAATTGGCTTTATCTTC
>NA|TRBV25-1|TRBJ2-6|NA
CASSNTGANVLTF
TGTGCCAGCAGTAACACTGGGGCCAACGTCCTGACTTTC
>NA|TRBV10-3|TRBJ2-2|TRBD2
CAIRRTSGSNTGELFF
TGTGCCATCAGGCGGACTAGCGGGAGTAACACCGGGGAGCTGTTTTTT
>NA|TRBV6-9|TRBJ1-2|NA
CAKPGAEANYGYTF
TGTGCCAAGCCCGGGGCGGAGGCTAACTATGGCTACACCTTC
>few|TRBV9|TRBJ1-1|TRBD1
CASSVAAGGFDTEAFF
TGTGCCAGCAGCGTAGCTGCAGGGGGCTTCGACACTGAAGCTTTCTTT
>NA|TRBV5-1|TRBJ2-7|NA
CASSLDDRRSYEQYF
TGCGCCAGCAGCTTGGATGACAGGCGCTCCTACGAGCAGTACTTC
>NA|TRBV10-3|TRBJ2-2|TRBD2
CAINPRLAGNTGELFF
TGTGCCATCAATCCACGACTAGCGGGAAACACCGGGGAGCTGTTTTTT
>NA|TRBV13|TRBJ2-7|TRBD1
CASSFRGQGAYEQYF
TGTGCCAGCAGCTTCCGGGGACAGGGAGCCTACGAGCAGTACTTC
>NA|TRBV19|TRBJ1-1|NA
CASNINGLSGSQAFF
TGTGCCAGTAACATAAATGGTTTGTCAGGATCGCAAGCTTTCTTT
>NA|TRBV19|TRBJ2-7|NA
CASSVGYEQYF
TGTGCCAGTAGTGTAGGCTACGAGCAGTACTTC
>NA|TRBV5-1|TRBJ2-3|TRBD2
CASSLGLAGVWGTDTQYF
TGCGCCAGCAGCTTGGGACTAGCGGGAGTCTGGGGCACAGATACGCAGTATTTT
>few|TRBV9|TRBJ2-1|NA
CASSAPWADEQFF
TGTGCCAGCAGCGCTCCGTGGGCAGATGAGCAGTTCTTC
>NA|TRBV10-2|TRBJ2-3|NA
CASSASGGDTQYF
TGCGCCAGCAGTGCTTCTGGGGGAGATACGCAGTATTTT
>NA|TRBV18|TRBJ2-5|TRBD2
CASSLGGQETQYF
TGTGCCAGCTCACTCGGGGGGCAAGAGACCCAGTACTTC
>NA|TRBV5-1|TRBJ2-5|TRBD1
CASSPQGAGETQYF
TGCGCCAGCAGCCCACAGGGGGCGGGGGAGACCCAGTACTTC
>NA|TRBV10-3|TRBJ2-7|NA
CAISESSFRAYEQYF
TGTGCCATCAGTGAGTCTTCGTTCAGGGCCTACGAGCAGTACTTC
>NA|TRBV30|TRBJ2-5|NA
CAWSERHWATQYF
TGTGCCTGGAGTGAAAGACACTGGGCGACCCAGTACTTC
>once|TRBV5-1|TRBJ1-1|TRBD1
CASSLKTGGPEAFF
TGCGCCAGCAGCTTAAAAACAGGGGGTCCGGAAGCTTTCTTT
>NA|TRBV5-4|TRBJ2-7|TRBD2
CASSSTSPGGLPYEQYF
TGTGCCAGCAGCTCAACCTCACCGGGGGGGTTGCCCTACGAGCAGTACTTC
>NA|TRBV4-2|TRBJ1-4|NA
CASSQRGLQGRGEKLFF
TGTGCCAGCAGCCAACGGGGACTACAGGGAAGAGGGGAAAAACTGTTTTTT
>NA|TRBV18|TRBJ2-7|NA
CASSQEDTYEQYF
TGTGCCAGCTCACAAGAAGACACCTACGAGCAGTACTTC
>NA|TRBV5-6|TRBJ2-5|NA
CASSLELQETQYF
TGTGCCAGCAGCTTGGAGCTCCAAGAGACCCAGTACTTC
>NA|TRBV9|TRBJ2-1|NA
CASSVGGSLTEQFF
TGTGCCAGCAGCGTCGGAGGCTCCCTTACCGAGCAGTTCTTC
>few|TRBV2|TRBJ1-5|TRBD1
CASSERDSLKHF
TGTGCCAGCAGTGAAAGGGACAGTTTAAAGCATTTT
>NA|TRBV2|TRBJ2-6|TRBD1
CASSGDRALSGANVLTF
TGTGCCAGCAGTGGGGACAGGGCCCTCTCTGGGGCCAACGTCCTGACTTTC
>NA|TRBV5-5|TRBJ2-1|TRBD1
CASSPGTGWLEGNEQFF
TGTGCCAGCAGCCCCGGGACAGGGTGGCTCGAGGGCAATGAGCAGTTCTTC
>NA|TRBV18|TRBJ2-7|NA
CASSPGAGSSYEQYF
TGTGCCAGCTCACCAGGGGCAGGGAGCTCCTACGAGCAGTACTTC
>NA|TRBV2|TRBJ1-2|NA
CASRGDHYGYTF
TGTGCCAGCAGAGGAGACCACTATGGCTACACCTTC
>NA|TRBV28|TRBJ2-7|NA
CASGFVTPYEQYF
TGTGCCAGCGGGTTCGTGACCCCCTACGAGCAGTACTTC
>NA|TRBV4-1|TRBJ2-3|TRBD2
CASSTSITSGNTDTQYF
TGCGCCAGCAGCACCTCTATTACTAGCGGGAATACAGATACGCAGTATTTT
>NA|TRBV7-8|TRBJ2-5|NA
CASSPEGTQYF
TGTGCCAGCAGCCCCGAAGGGACCCAGTACTTC
>NA|TRBV11-2|TRBJ1-5|TRBD1
CASSLVGQGAPPNQPQHF
TGTGCCAGCAGCTTAGTAGGGCAGGGGGCCCCCCCAAATCAGCCCCAGCATTTT
>NA|TRBV28|TRBJ2-7|TRBD2
CASSPPGLAGLEQYF
TGTGCCAGCAGTCCCCCGGGACTAGCGGGACTTGAGCAGTACTTC
>NA|TRBV9|TRBJ2-3|NA
CASTLGLLSTDTQYF
TGTGCCAGCACCTTGGGCCTGCTAAGCACAGATACGCAGTATTTT
>NA|TRBV5-1|TRBJ1-3|NA
CASSLWTGHGNTIYF
TGCGCCAGCAGCTTGTGGACGGGGCACGGAAACACCATATATTTT